These 21 T cell receptor beta chains originate from one sample sequenced in a study of cytomegalovirus exposure and HLA in healthy donors. Both 60 Vbeta primers and 13 Jbeta primers went into the PCR. Sequencing was performed with immunoSEQ multiplex PCR; in TCRdb, only in-frame clones are kept and a portion is missing. The sample has over 40,000 clones; 87% are singletons. Sequenced sample: PBMCs. The receptors were sampled from a woman aged 40-49 years in good health and CMV-seropositive.

This chain uses TRBV6-6 with TRBJ1-6; 9 bases fit TRBD1. The germline gives CDR1 MNHNY, CDR2 SVGAGI (reference sequence). The CDR3 loop spans 14 amino acids. V dropped 6 bases and J dropped 6; count of bases not matched to a gene: 3. CDR3 coding DNA: TGTGCCAGCAGCGGGACAGGGTTTAATTCACCCCTCCACTTT. This encodes CASSGTGFNSPLHF.

The chain combines TRBV5-6 with TRBJ1-1; possibly TRBD1 for D (6 bases). The CDR3 loop spans 14 amino acids. Germline-derived CDR1 and CDR2 are SGHDT and YYEEEE. V dropped 0 bases and J dropped 5 bases, with 11 bases sitting between them. The CDR3: CASSLEGGMTEAFF. Here the CDR3 DNA reads TGTGCCAGCAGCTTGGAAGGGGGTATGACTGAAGCTTTCTTT.

The chain combines TRBV11-3 with TRBJ2-3, with 7 bases that match TRBD2. Germline-derived CDR1 and CDR2 are SGHNT and YENEEA. The CDR3 sequence is 15 residues long. V trimming: 5 bases; J trimming: 2 bases; junction bases outside the gene matches: 7. CDR3 sequence: CASSGGGRATDTQYF. The CDR3 nucleotides read TGTGCCAGCAGCGGGGGGGGTAGGGCCACAGATACGCAGTATTTT.

The V and J genes are TRBV5-8 and TRBJ1-6; the match to TRBD1 covers 8 bases. Germline CDR1 reads SGHTS; CDR2 reads YDEGEE. J gave up 7 bases and V 5 bases, and 17 bases lay outside the gene matches. The CDR3 runs to 18 residues. The CDR3 coding sequence is TGTGCCAGCAGGGGTCGAGACAGGGGATCGGATTTAAATTCACCCCTCCACTTT. Translating it yields CASRGRDRGSDLNSPLHF.

The chain recombines TRBV5-1 with TRBJ2-1; TRBD1 is a possible D gene (5 bases). CDR1 SGHRS and CDR2 YFSETQ come from the germline V gene. The CDR3 has 12 amino acids. Deletions cut 2 bases from V and 5 bases from J, with 5 bases between. The CDR3: CASSFRDNEQFF. DNA of the CDR3: TGCGCCAGCAGCTTCAGGGACAATGAGCAGTTCTTC.

This sequence joins TRBV14 and TRBJ1-1, with 8 bases matching TRBD1. This CDR3 region has 13 residues. CDR1 SGHDN and CDR2 FVKESK come from the germline V gene. The junction had 3 bases not matched to a gene; V was cut back by 6 bases and J by 3 bases. The chain's CDR3 is CASSQQGDTEAFF. The CDR3 region has the DNA TGTGCCAGCAGTCAACAGGGGGACACTGAAGCTTTCTTT.

The chain recombines TRBV6-5 with TRBJ2-3, with 7 bases that match TRBD2. This CDR3 region has 12 residues. The germline V gene has CDR1 MNHEY and CDR2 SVGAGI. Germline trimming cut 6 bases from V and 5 bases from J; bases unmatched to any gene: 2. The CDR3, as DNA: TGTGCCAGCAGCCCTAGCGGAGATACGCAGTATTTT. It codes for CASSPSGDTQYF.

The chain has TRBV27 and TRBJ1-6; TRBD1 aligns across 10 bases. Losses at the gene ends were 6 bases for V and 16 bases for J; bases not matched to a gene: 9. This CDR3 is built from 13 residues. CDR1 and CDR2 from the germline V gene are MNHEY and SMNVEV (reference sequence). CDR3 residues: CASSLPGQGRLHF. CDR3 coding DNA: TGTGCCAGCAGCCTACCGGGACAGGGGAGACTCCACTTT.

This chain links TRBV19 with TRBJ2-2, with 11 bases lining up with TRBD2. The CDR3 length is 17 residues. CDR1 and CDR2 from the germline V gene are LNHDA and SQIVND (reference sequence). V trimming: 9 bases; J trimming: 4 bases; junction bases outside the gene matches: 13. For the CDR3, the DNA is TGTGCCAGCGCGATAGCGGGAGGGCCAATGGGCACCGGGGAGCTGTTTTTT. This codes for CASAIAGGPMGTGELFF.

This sequence joins TRBV21-1 and TRBJ2-2; the table's D call, TRBD2, has no DNA check behind it. TRBV21-1 is noted as a pseudogene. The CDR3 is 15 residues long. In DNA form, the CDR3 reads TGTGCCAGCAGCAAAGACCACTATAACACCGGGGAGCTGTTTTTT. It is translated as CASSKDHYNTGELFF.

This chain connects TRBV19 to TRBJ2-7; possibly TRBD2 for D (5 bases). The CDR3 runs 13 residues. The germline gives CDR1 LNHDA, CDR2 SQIVND (reference sequence). V shed 5 bases and J shed 4 bases, with 12 bases lying between them. CDR3 coding DNA: TGTGCCAGTAGTTACCGGTGGAGGTACGAGCAGTACTTC. It translates to CASSYRWRYEQYF.

The gene calls are TRBV7-7 and TRBJ2-5, with D tentatively TRBD2 (5 bases). CDR3 length: 13 residues. Trimming removed 5 bases from V and 5 bases from J, with 12 bases in between. CDR1 and CDR2 (germline): SSHAT, FNYEAQ (reference sequence). This CDR3 is CASSPDGGETQYF. As DNA, the CDR3 is TGTGCCAGCAGCCCGGACGGAGGCGAGACCCAGTACTTC.

The rearrangement joins TRBV19 to TRBJ2-1; 10 bases match TRBD1. The germline V gene has CDR1 LNHDA and CDR2 SQIVND (reference sequence). CDR3 length: 12 residues. The V gene end was trimmed by 8 bases and the J gene end by 7 bases; junction bases not matched to a gene: 2. This CDR3 is CASWTGGNEQFF. CDR3 coding DNA: TGTGCCAGTTGGACAGGGGGAAATGAGCAGTTCTTC.

The genes are TRBV28 and TRBJ1-5; tentative D call: TRBD1 (5 bases). V was clipped by 10 bases and J by 7 bases, with 11 bases between them. Germline loops: CDR1 MDHEN, CDR2 SYDVKM. The CDR3 length is 11 residues. CDR3 bases: TGTGCCACTTCACAGGTCCAGCCCCAGCATTTT. Its protein product is CATSQVQPQHF.

The rearrangement uses TRBV19 and TRBJ1-1, with 8 bases that match TRBD1. This CDR3 is 13 amino acids long. J was trimmed by 6 bases and V by 6 bases; bases with no gene match: 6. CDR1 LNHDA and CDR2 SQIVND come from the germline V gene (reference sequence). CDR3 residues: CASRKDRASEAFF. The CDR3 nucleotides read TGTGCCAGTAGGAAGGACAGGGCTTCTGAAGCTTTCTTT. Full variable domain (outside the CDR3, taken from reference TRBV19 and TRBJ1-1): DGGITQSPKYLFRKEGQNVTLSCEQNLNHDAMYWYRQDPGQGLRLIYYSQIVNDFQKGDIAEGYSVSREKKESFPLTVTSAQKNPTAFYLCASRKDRASEAFFGQGTRLTVV.

The sample holds one count of this clone. The rearrangement uses TRBV19 and TRBJ1-5; 9 positions agree with TRBD1. Per germline, CDR1 LNHDA and CDR2 SQIVND (reference sequence). Trimming cost V 6 bases and J 3 bases; bases outside gene matches: 6. The CDR3 length is 15 residues. The CDR3 here is CASRATGGINQPQHF. CDR3 DNA: TGTGCCAGTAGGGCAACAGGGGGCATCAATCAGCCCCAGCATTTT.

Written as DNA, the CDR3 is TGTGCCAGCTCACCTCAGGGGCACTCTGGAAACACCATATATTTT. Protein sequence: CASSPQGHSGNTIYF. This rearrangement joins TRBV18 to TRBJ1-3; weak D call: TRBD1 (6 bases). Trimming left V 3 bases short and J 0 bases short, with 9 bases between. This CDR3 region has 15 residues. CDR1 and CDR2 from the germline V gene are KGHSH and LQKENI.

The chain recombines TRBV7-2 with TRBJ2-1; 10 bases are a match to TRBD2. Germline-derived CDR1 and CDR2 are SGHTA and FQGNSA. The trim removed 5 bases at V and 9 bases at J, leaving 19 bases unmatched. The CDR3 sequence is 18 residues long. CDR3 nucleotide sequence: TGTGCCAGCAGCGGACAGTCCGGGACTAGCGCCCGTCCGGGTGAGCAGTTCTTC. Amino acids: CASSGQSGTSARPGEQFF.

The count of this clone is one. The chain carries TRBV19 and TRBJ2-3; D might be TRBD1 (5 bases). The germline V gene has CDR1 LNHDA and CDR2 SQIVND (reference sequence). With 7 bases removed from V and 0 bases from J, the gap between germline ends came to 14 bases. CDR3 length: 15 residues. This chain's CDR3 is CASTRVGTSTDTQYF. CDR3 nucleotides: TGTGCCAGTACCAGGGTCGGAACTAGCACAGATACGCAGTATTTT.

This chain links TRBV6-1 with TRBJ2-5; D perhaps matches TRBD2 (6 bases). The end of the DNA fits TRBJ2-7 better, so the J call may be wrong. CDR1 is MNHNS and CDR2 is SASEGT in the germline V gene. The CDR3 runs 14 residues. In nucleotides, the CDR3 is TGTGCCAGCAGGGACCGGGGGTTGTCCTACGAGCAGTACTTC. As protein: CASRDRGLSYEQYF.

Only one count was recorded for this clone. The V gene is TRBV15, the J gene TRBJ1-4; D is uncertain. V was clipped by 0 bases and J by 0 bases, with 20 bases between them. Germline values: CDR1 LNHNV, CDR2 YYDKDF (reference sequence). The CDR3 is 20 amino acids. The CDR3 coding sequence is TGTGCCACCAGCAGAGATCACGGGAGACGGGGAAGCCCAACTAATGAAAAACTGTTTTTT. It yields the protein CATSRDHGRRGSPTNEKLFF. Filled out from reference TRBV15 and TRBJ1-4, the complete variable domain reads DAMVIQNPRYQVTQFGKPVTLSCSQTLNHNVMYWYQQKSSQAPKLLFHYYDKDFNNEADTPDNFQSRRPNTSFCFLDIRSPGLGDTAMYLCATSRDHGRRGSPTNEKLFFGSGTQLSVL.